One T cell receptor beta chain is described in this entry. The target antigen is unknown. Every one of the patients relapsed after autologous stem cell transplantation (brentuximab vedotin exposure was variable). Magnetic negative selection was used to purify CD4+ T cells from PBMCs that had been thawed. Sequencing used immunoSEQ multiplex PCR; TCRdb keeps in-frame clones, though not all of them. The table includes over 7,000 clones, approximately 77% detected once. The ends were cut back, 0 bases at V and 5 bases at J, with 23 bases in the middle. CDR3 length equals 18 residues. CDR1 and CDR2 (germline): LGHNT, FRNRAP. The sample originates from a study of PD-1 blockade in classical Hodgkin lymphoma. Findings of the study overall: Compared with baseline, CD4+ but not CD8+ TCR diversity had risen significantly by C4D1.

V usage is TRBV12-5 and J usage is TRBJ2-7, with D unclear. This clonotype was obtained from a human donor with classical Hodgkin lymphoma. The specimen comprised CD4+ T cells from blood, sampled at baseline. CDR3 coding DNA: TGTGCTAGTGGTTTGGTGATCAGTTTGAACCCTCAGGCTCACGAGCAGTACTTC. Its protein is CASGLVISLNPQAHEQYF.